These T cell receptor beta chains were read from a single sample in a study of T cell changes during pregnancy in multiple sclerosis. Here immunoSEQ multiplex PCR was the method, and the copy in TCRdb shows in-frame clones only, minus some. Altogether about 55,000 clones are present, about nine tenths being singletons, with the ten largest covering 0.45% to 0.65%. Here the sequenced sample was CD4+ T cells from peripheral blood mononuclear cells, taken in the first trimester of pregnancy. The receptors were gathered from a female donor with multiple sclerosis, enrolled in a pregnancy study. The CDR3 runs from the conserved cysteine through the conserved F or W. Each record gives: D gene, V gene, J gene, clone size, CDR3 DNA, CDR3 protein. D genes are given only for firm matches. The size of a clone is reported for some rows only, either as once, few or many, or as a class for expanded clones.

D: NA; V: TRBV7-3; J: TRBJ2-4; size: NA; DNA: TGTGCCAGCAGCTTAGGCGGGCTGGAAAACATTCAGTACTTC; CDR3: CASSLGGLENIQYF
D: TRBD1; V: TRBV6-5; J: TRBJ1-2; size: NA; DNA: TGTGCCAGCAGTTACTCGTATCAGGGGGCTAGTGGCTACACCTTC; CDR3: CASSYSYQGASGYTF
D: NA; V: TRBV28; J: TRBJ1-2; size: once; DNA: TGTGCCAGCAGTTTAGGGACACCTGGTAACTATGGCTACACCTTC; CDR3: CASSLGTPGNYGYTF
D: TRBD2; V: TRBV19; J: TRBJ2-7; size: NA; DNA: TGTGCCAGTAGTCACTCCCTCGGTAGCGGGGACTCCTACGAGCAGTACTTC; CDR3: CASSHSLGSGDSYEQYF
D: NA; V: TRBV27; J: TRBJ1-5; size: NA; DNA: TGTGCCAGCAGGCGACAGGAGTCTAGCAATCAGCCCCAGCATTTT; CDR3: CASRRQESSNQPQHF
D: NA; V: TRBV9; J: TRBJ2-3; size: once; DNA: TGTGCCAGCAGCGTAGTTTCGGTGGGCACAGATACGCAGTATTTT; CDR3: CASSVVSVGTDTQYF
D: TRBD1; V: TRBV19; J: TRBJ1-6; size: NA; DNA: TGTGCCAGTAGTAGAAGGGACAGTAATTCACCCCTCCACTTT; CDR3: CASSRRDSNSPLHF
D: NA; V: TRBV7-9; J: TRBJ1-2; size: NA; DNA: TGTGCCAGCAGCCCATCAACAGGGAACTATGGCTACACCTTC; CDR3: CASSPSTGNYGYTF
D: NA; V: TRBV7-2; J: TRBJ2-1; size: NA; DNA: TGTGCCAGCAGCTTAGGGCCCCGCTCCTACAATGAGCAGTTCTTC; CDR3: CASSLGPRSYNEQFF
D: TRBD2; V: TRBV5-1; J: TRBJ2-1; size: few; DNA: TGCGCCAGCAACCCAACCGGGGGGAATGAGCAGTTCTTC; CDR3: CASNPTGGNEQFF
D: NA; V: TRBV5-5; J: TRBJ1-1; size: NA; DNA: TGTGCCAGCAGGGGTCGGGACATTAACACTGAAGCTTTCTTT; CDR3: CASRGRDINTEAFF
D: NA; V: TRBV28; J: TRBJ2-2; size: NA; DNA: TGTGCCAGCGGATTCCCGCGGACCGGGGAGCTGTTTTTT; CDR3: CASGFPRTGELFF
D: TRBD1; V: TRBV15; J: TRBJ1-3; size: NA; DNA: TGTGCCACCAGCCGAACAGGGGATGGAAACACCATATATTTT; CDR3: CATSRTGDGNTIYF
D: NA; V: TRBV30; J: TRBJ2-3; size: NA; DNA: TGTGCCTGGAGGGTAGGGGGGGTAGATACGCAGTATTTT; CDR3: CAWRVGGVDTQYF
D: TRBD2; V: TRBV11-3; J: TRBJ2-7; size: NA; DNA: TGTGCCAGCAGCCCCGGACTAGCGGGAGTTTACGAGCAGTACTTC; CDR3: CASSPGLAGVYEQYF
D: NA; V: TRBV11-2; J: TRBJ1-3; size: few; DNA: TGTGCCAGCAGCTTGGGAGGGGTCTCTGGAAACACCATATATTTT; CDR3: CASSLGGVSGNTIYF
D: TRBD2; V: TRBV7-2; J: TRBJ2-1; size: NA; DNA: TGTGCCAGCAGCCCACTAGCGGCGAACAATGAGCAGTTCTTC; CDR3: CASSPLAANNEQFF
D: TRBD1; V: TRBV14; J: TRBJ2-2; size: NA; DNA: TGTGCCAGCAGCCGGCACAGGGGGACCGGGGAGCTGTTTTTT; CDR3: CASSRHRGTGELFF
D: NA; V: TRBV5-1; J: TRBJ2-1; size: once; DNA: TGCGCCAGCAGCTTGGCCGCAGGGAAATACAATGAGCAGTTCTTC; CDR3: CASSLAAGKYNEQFF
D: TRBD2; V: TRBV7-2; J: TRBJ2-1; size: once; DNA: TGTGCCAGCAGGGAAAAACTAGCGGGGCGGTACAATGAGCAGTTCTTC; CDR3: CASREKLAGRYNEQFF
D: NA; V: TRBV15; J: TRBJ1-2; size: NA; DNA: TGTGCCACCACCCCGGGACACACTTACTATGGCTACACCTTC; CDR3: CATTPGHTYYGYTF
D: NA; V: TRBV6-5; J: TRBJ1-6; size: NA; DNA: TGTGCCAGCAGTTACGTGCGGTCACGGTCACCCCTCCACTTT; CDR3: CASSYVRSRSPLHF
D: NA; V: TRBV21-1; J: TRBJ2-1; size: NA; DNA: TGTGCCAGCAACTCCTGGGGCGGGGGGCAATACAATGAGCAGTTCTTC; CDR3: CASNSWGGGQYNEQFF
D: NA; V: TRBV7-9; J: TRBJ2-3; size: NA; DNA: TGTGCCAGCAGCCGTTCGACAGGTTCAGATACGCAGTATTTT; CDR3: CASSRSTGSDTQYF
D: TRBD2; V: TRBV27; J: TRBJ2-1; size: NA; DNA: TGTGCCAGCAGTTTATCACGGGGGGGGAACAATGAGCAGTTCTTC; CDR3: CASSLSRGGNNEQFF
D: TRBD1; V: TRBV6-6; J: TRBJ1-1; size: NA; DNA: TGTGCCAGCAACCGACAGGGGGGAACTGAAGCTTTCTTT; CDR3: CASNRQGGTEAFF
D: NA; V: TRBV7-4; J: TRBJ1-4; size: NA; DNA: TGTGCCAGCAGCCAACCTCTGCGGGAGAAGACTAATGAAAAACTGTTTTTT; CDR3: CASSQPLREKTNEKLFF
D: TRBD1; V: TRBV10-3; J: TRBJ2-1; size: NA; DNA: TGTGCCATCGCAACAGGGGGCCCCATTCAAAACATTAACAATGAGCAGTTCTTC; CDR3: CAIATGGPIQNINNEQFF
D: NA; V: TRBV19; J: TRBJ1-2; size: NA; DNA: TGTGCCAGTCGAGAAGGGAGGAGAAACTATGGCTACACCTTC; CDR3: CASREGRRNYGYTF
D: TRBD2; V: TRBV5-3; J: TRBJ2-2; size: NA; DNA: TGTGCCAGAAGCGGGACTAGCGGGAGCACCGGGGAGCTGTTTTTT; CDR3: CARSGTSGSTGELFF
D: NA; V: TRBV7-2; J: TRBJ2-1; size: NA; DNA: TGTGCCAGCAGCTTAACATCTCTCGCCGGGGGTGAGCAGTTCTTC; CDR3: CASSLTSLAGGEQFF
D: NA; V: TRBV14; J: TRBJ2-7; size: NA; DNA: TGTGCCAGCAGCCTTATGCTCGGGGGCTACGAGCAGTACTTC; CDR3: CASSLMLGGYEQYF
D: TRBD1; V: TRBV5-1; J: TRBJ1-6; size: NA; DNA: TGCGCCAGCAGCCCGGGACAGACGTATTCACCCCTCCACTTT; CDR3: CASSPGQTYSPLHF
D: TRBD1; V: TRBV28; J: TRBJ1-5; size: NA; DNA: TGTGCCAGCAAACCCATGTGGGGACAGTCAAATCAGCCCCAGCATTTT; CDR3: CASKPMWGQSNQPQHF
D: NA; V: TRBV28; J: TRBJ2-3; size: NA; DNA: TGTGCCAGCAGTTTATCCGGACAGCTTTCATCCTTAGATACGCAGTATTTT; CDR3: CASSLSGQLSSLDTQYF
D: NA; V: TRBV20-1; J: TRBJ2-7; size: NA; DNA: TGCAGTGCTAGATCAGATCACGAGCAGTACTTC; CDR3: CSARSDHEQYF
D: TRBD2; V: TRBV7-2; J: TRBJ2-5; size: NA; DNA: TGTGCCAGCAGCTTCGGGACTAGCGGACAAGAGACCCAGTACTTC; CDR3: CASSFGTSGQETQYF
D: NA; V: TRBV11-3; J: TRBJ2-3; size: once; DNA: TGTGCCAGCAGCCCCGGGACTGACTTGTTCACAGATACGCAGTATTTT; CDR3: CASSPGTDLFTDTQYF
D: TRBD2; V: TRBV2; J: TRBJ2-7; size: NA; DNA: TGTGCCAGCAGTGATATCGCGGGAGGTATGTTTGAGCAGTACTTC; CDR3: CASSDIAGGMFEQYF
D: TRBD2; V: TRBV5-6; J: TRBJ2-3; size: NA; DNA: TGTGCCAGCAGCTTGGCCCCAGCGGGGGGGCGAAGCACAGATACGCAGTATTTT; CDR3: CASSLAPAGGRSTDTQYF
D: TRBD1; V: TRBV6-5; J: TRBJ1-2; size: NA; DNA: TGTGCCAGCAGTCGACAGGGAACAAGTAGCTACACCTTC; CDR3: CASSRQGTSSYTF
D: TRBD2; V: TRBV4-1; J: TRBJ2-5; size: NA; DNA: TGCGCCAGCAGCCAAGAGGGTCGCGGGGGGGAGACCCAGTACTTC; CDR3: CASSQEGRGGETQYF
D: TRBD2; V: TRBV5-4; J: TRBJ2-1; size: NA; DNA: TGTGCCAGCAGCTTCCGGGGACTAGCGGGGTTTGAGCAGTTCTTC; CDR3: CASSFRGLAGFEQFF
D: TRBD2; V: TRBV28; J: TRBJ2-2; size: NA; DNA: TGTGCCAGCAGTTTATATACTAGCGGGACCGGGGAGCTGTTTTTT; CDR3: CASSLYTSGTGELFF
D: NA; V: TRBV27; J: TRBJ1-5; size: NA; DNA: TGTGCCAGCAGTCCCCTGGGCAGGAATCAGCCCCAGCATTTT; CDR3: CASSPLGRNQPQHF
D: TRBD2; V: TRBV4-2; J: TRBJ2-1; size: NA; DNA: TGTGCCAGCAGCCAAGTCCGGACTAGTAACAATGAGCAGTTCTTC; CDR3: CASSQVRTSNNEQFF
D: NA; V: TRBV7-2; J: TRBJ1-5; size: NA; DNA: TGTGCCAGCAGCTTCGGCGGCTGGGAGACTTATAGCAATCAGCCCCAGCATTTT; CDR3: CASSFGGWETYSNQPQHF
D: NA; V: TRBV5-4; J: TRBJ2-5; size: NA; DNA: TGTGCCAGCAGCTCGACTAACCAAGAGACCCAGTACTTC; CDR3: CASSSTNQETQYF
D: NA; V: TRBV7-3; J: TRBJ2-3; size: NA; DNA: TGTGCCAGCAGCGGCCGTCGGGGATCAGGATCAGATACGCAGTATTTT; CDR3: CASSGRRGSGSDTQYF
D: NA; V: TRBV27; J: TRBJ2-1; size: NA; DNA: TGTGCCAGCAGTTTAGGCCGGGGAGGGGGTGATAATGAGCAGTTCTTC; CDR3: CASSLGRGGGDNEQFF
D: TRBD1; V: TRBV7-2; J: TRBJ1-3; size: NA; DNA: TGTGCCAGCAGCTTTAACAGGGGAGGACTCTCTGGAAACACCATATATTTT; CDR3: CASSFNRGGLSGNTIYF
D: NA; V: TRBV2; J: TRBJ2-4; size: medium-sized; DNA: TGTGCCAGCAGTGAAGGACAGATTAGGGCCATTCAGTACTTC; CDR3: CASSEGQIRAIQYF
D: NA; V: TRBV14; J: TRBJ1-5; size: NA; DNA: TGTGCCAGCAGCCACCAGGGTTTTAGCAATCAGCCCCAGCATTTT; CDR3: CASSHQGFSNQPQHF
D: NA; V: TRBV19; J: TRBJ2-5; size: NA; DNA: TGTGCCAGTAGTATTAGACAGAACCAAGAGACCCAGTACTTC; CDR3: CASSIRQNQETQYF
D: TRBD1; V: TRBV18; J: TRBJ1-6; size: NA; DNA: TGTGCCAGCTCACCAACGACAGGGGATAATTCACCCCTCCACTTT; CDR3: CASSPTTGDNSPLHF